The clone carrying this T cell receptor (beta chain) was found a few times. These data originate in a study of blood T cells in healthy people across ages. Germline V gene lookup returns CDR1 SGHTA and CDR2 FQGTGA. Trimming removed 5 bases from V and 9 bases from J; junction bases left unmatched: 15. This CDR3 is built from 16 residues. A second roughly 7 to 11 cycle PCR used barcoded and J-beta primers. One entry per CDR3 protein results from TCRdb running MiXCR on the 5' RACE reads. Here the sample spans 550,000 to 600,000 distinct CDR3 sequences, 40% to 55% being singletons. Donors were healthy Caucasian individuals from Russia aged about 6 to 90.

Sequenced sample: blood. This receptor was taken from a man older than 75 in good health. V is TRBV7-3 and J is TRBJ2-1, with TRBD2 identical over 8 bases. The CDR3 nucleotides are TGTGCCAGCAGCCCCGGGACTAGAAGACGAGGGGGTGAGCAGTTCTTC. Translated, it gives CASSPGTRRRGGEQFF.